This TCR beta chain was sequenced during a study of T cells expressing NK-cell markers. For each CDR3 protein, TCRdb gives one entry from its re-call of the 5' RACE reads, without DNA. Its listing shows some 110,000 distinct CDR3 sequences. Sequenced material: blood T cells: a sorted CD56 or NKG2C T cell subset, CD4+ or CD8+ T cells, or bulk PBMC T cells (not recorded which). This TCR was recovered from a woman aged 18 to 75 in good health.

The CDR3 loop reads CASSMGGGTEAFF. V is TRBV19 and J is TRBJ1-1. Germline lookup yields CDR1 LNHDA and CDR2 SQIVND (reference sequence). The CDR3 has 13 residues.